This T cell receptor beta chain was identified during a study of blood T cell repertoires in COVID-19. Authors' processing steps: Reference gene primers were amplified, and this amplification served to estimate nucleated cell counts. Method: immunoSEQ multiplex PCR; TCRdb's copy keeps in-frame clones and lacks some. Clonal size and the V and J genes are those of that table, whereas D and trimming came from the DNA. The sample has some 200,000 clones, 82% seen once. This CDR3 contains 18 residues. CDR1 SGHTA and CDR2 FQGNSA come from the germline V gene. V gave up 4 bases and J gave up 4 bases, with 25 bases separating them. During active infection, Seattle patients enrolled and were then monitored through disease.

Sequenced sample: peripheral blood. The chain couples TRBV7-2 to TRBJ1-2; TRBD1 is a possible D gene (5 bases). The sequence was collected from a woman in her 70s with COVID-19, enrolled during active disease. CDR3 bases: TGTGCCAGCAGCTCCACATCAATCCCGGGACTTGGGAGCTATGGCTACACCTTC. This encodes CASSSTSIPGLGSYGYTF.